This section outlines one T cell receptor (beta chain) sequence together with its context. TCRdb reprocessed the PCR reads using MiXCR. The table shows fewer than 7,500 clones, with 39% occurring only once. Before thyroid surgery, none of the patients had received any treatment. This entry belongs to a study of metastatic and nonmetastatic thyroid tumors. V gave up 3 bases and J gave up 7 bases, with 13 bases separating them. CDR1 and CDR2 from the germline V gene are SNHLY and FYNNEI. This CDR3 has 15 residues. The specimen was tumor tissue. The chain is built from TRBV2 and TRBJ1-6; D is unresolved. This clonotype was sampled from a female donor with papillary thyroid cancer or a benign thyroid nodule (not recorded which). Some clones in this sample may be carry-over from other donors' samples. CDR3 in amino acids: CASSESSGENSPLHF. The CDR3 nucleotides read TGTGCCAGCAGTGAGTCTTCCGGGGAGAATTCACCCCTCCACTTT.